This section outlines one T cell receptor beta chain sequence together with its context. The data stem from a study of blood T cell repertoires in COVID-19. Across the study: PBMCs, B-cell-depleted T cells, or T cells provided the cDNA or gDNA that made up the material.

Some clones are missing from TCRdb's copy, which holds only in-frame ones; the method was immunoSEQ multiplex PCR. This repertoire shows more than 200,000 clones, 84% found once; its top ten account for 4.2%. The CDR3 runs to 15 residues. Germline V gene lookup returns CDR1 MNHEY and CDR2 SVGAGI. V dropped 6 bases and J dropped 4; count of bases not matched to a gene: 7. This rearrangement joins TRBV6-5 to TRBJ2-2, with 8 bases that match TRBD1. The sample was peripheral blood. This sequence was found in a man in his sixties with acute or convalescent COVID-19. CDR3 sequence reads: CASRRTGSGTGELFF. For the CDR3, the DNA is TGTGCCAGCAGGAGGACAGGGAGTGGCACCGGGGAGCTGTTTTTT.